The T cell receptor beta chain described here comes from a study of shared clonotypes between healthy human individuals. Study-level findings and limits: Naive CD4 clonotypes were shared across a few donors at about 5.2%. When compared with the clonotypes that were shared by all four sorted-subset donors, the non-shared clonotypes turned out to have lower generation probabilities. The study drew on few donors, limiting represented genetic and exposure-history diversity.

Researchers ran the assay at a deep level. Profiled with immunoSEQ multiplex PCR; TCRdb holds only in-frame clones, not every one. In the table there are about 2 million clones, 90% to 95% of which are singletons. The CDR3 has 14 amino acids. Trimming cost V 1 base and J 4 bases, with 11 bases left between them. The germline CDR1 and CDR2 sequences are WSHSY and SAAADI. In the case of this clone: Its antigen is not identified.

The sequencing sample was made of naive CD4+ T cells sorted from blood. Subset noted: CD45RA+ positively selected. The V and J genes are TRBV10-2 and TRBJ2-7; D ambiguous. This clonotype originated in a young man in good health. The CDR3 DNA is TGCGCCAGCAGTGAGTGGCTGCAATCATACGAGCAGTACTTC. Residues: CASSEWLQSYEQYF.